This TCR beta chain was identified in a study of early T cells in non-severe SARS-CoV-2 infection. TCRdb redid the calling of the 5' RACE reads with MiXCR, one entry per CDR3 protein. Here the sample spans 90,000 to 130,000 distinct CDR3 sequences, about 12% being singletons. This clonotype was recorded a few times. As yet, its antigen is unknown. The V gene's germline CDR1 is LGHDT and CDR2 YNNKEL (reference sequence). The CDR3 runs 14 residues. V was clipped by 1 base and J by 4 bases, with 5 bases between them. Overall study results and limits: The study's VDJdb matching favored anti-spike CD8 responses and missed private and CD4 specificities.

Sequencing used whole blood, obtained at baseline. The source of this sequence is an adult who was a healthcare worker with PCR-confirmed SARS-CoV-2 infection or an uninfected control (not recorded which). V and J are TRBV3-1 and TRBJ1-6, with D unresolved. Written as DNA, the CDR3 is TGTGCCAGCAGCCAAGTAGGATATAATTCACCCCTCCACTTT. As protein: CASSQVGYNSPLHF.